These 5 T cell receptor beta chains share one sample of origin, sequenced in a study of blood T cell repertoires in COVID-19. Data came from immunoSEQ multiplex PCR; TCRdb stores just in-frame clones and leaves some out. The data hold 160,000 or so clones, with about nine tenths observed a single time. Source material: peripheral blood. Receptor source: a man aged 18 to 30 with acute or convalescent COVID-19.

V and J are TRBV5-1 and TRBJ1-4; 7 bases agree with TRBD1. J gave up 8 bases and V 4 bases, and 11 bases lay outside the gene matches. The germline V gene has CDR1 SGHRS and CDR2 YFSETQ. The CDR3 is 15 amino acids. This CDR3 reads CASSLKDRIGEKLFF. The CDR3, as DNA: TGCGCCAGCAGCCTTAAGGACAGGATTGGCGAAAAACTGTTTTTT.

This clone has just one count. J is TRBJ2-7 and V is TRBV2; tentative D call: TRBD2 (5 bases). In germline, CDR1 is SNHLY, CDR2 FYNNEI. Trimming left V 7 bases short and J 3 bases short, with 19 bases between. The CDR3 runs 15 residues. This CDR3 is CASKLGRTGDYEQYF. The CDR3 bases are TGTGCCAGCAAGCTAGGGAGAACCGGCGACTACGAGCAGTACTTC.

The genes are TRBV19 and TRBJ1-2; 9 bases line up with TRBD1. Trimming took 3 bases from V and 4 from J; bases not matched to a gene: 6. The CDR3 covers 15 residues. Looked up from germline, CDR1 is LNHDA and CDR2 is SQIVND (reference sequence). CDR3 DNA: TGTGCCAGTAGTATGGAGGGACAGGGCCTCTATGGCTACACCTTC. Translated: CASSMEGQGLYGYTF.

The chain employs TRBV5-1 and TRBJ2-5; weak D call: TRBD1 (5 bases). The J call is doubtful: the DNA matches TRBJ2-7 better. Germline CDR1 SGHRS, CDR2 YFSETQ. CDR3 length: 12 amino acids. The CDR3 here is CASRGDPYEQYF. CDR3 sequence (DNA): TGCGCCAGCAGAGGGGATCCCTACGAGCAGTACTTC.

This chain connects TRBV30 to TRBJ2-2; D is perhaps TRBD2 (5 bases). Trimming left V 3 bases short and J 4 bases short, with 15 bases between. The length of the CDR3 is 15 residues. Germline CDR1 is GTSNPN and CDR2 is SVGIG (reference sequence). This chain's CDR3 is CAWSHGRGSTGELFF. In nucleotides, the CDR3 is TGTGCCTGGAGCCATGGGAGAGGGAGCACCGGGGAGCTGTTTTTT.